The source of this TCR beta chain is a study of blood T cell repertoires in COVID-19. Background on the study: COVID-19 samples collected from the United States, Italy and Spain covered acute and convalescent phases.

The CDR3 has 13 amino acids. V shed 1 base and J shed 5 bases, with 9 bases lying between them. Germline V gene lookup returns CDR1 SGHNT and CDR2 YENEEA. The repertoire was sequenced with immunoSEQ multiplex PCR; TCRdb's copy has only in-frame clones and lacks some. The repertoire consists of 210,000 or so clones, with approximately 82% occurring once and the leading ten covering 10% to 15%. The sequenced sample was peripheral blood. The source is a woman between 40 and 55 years old with acute or convalescent COVID-19. V usage is TRBV11-3 and J usage is TRBJ2-7, with D possibly matching TRBD1 (6 bases). The CDR3 spells CASSLGQVDEQYF. The DNA for the CDR3 is TGTGCCAGCAGCTTAGGACAGGTCGACGAGCAGTACTTC.